These 14 T cell receptor beta chains share one sample of origin, sequenced in a study of shared clonotypes between healthy human individuals. The table came from immunoSEQ multiplex PCR; TCRdb's copy has only in-frame clones and leaves some out. The data contain hundreds of thousands of clones, over 90% of them singletons. Positive CCR7 selection of CD45RO-negative cells yielded the naive CD8 cells, and terminally differentiated effector memory CD45RA+ cells were excluded. The sequenced material came from naive CD8+ T cells sorted from blood. These receptors came from a man aged 25 to 40 in good health.

The rearrangement joins TRBV7-9 to TRBJ1-4; possible D gene TRBD1, 5 bases. CDR3 length equals 18 residues. Germline V gene sequence: CDR1 SEHNR, CDR2 FQNEAQ (reference sequence). The V and J ends lost 6 bases and 5 bases respectively, with 25 bases between them. The CDR3 is CASRRGAMRESWNEKLFF. CDR3 sequence (DNA): TGTGCCAGCAGGCGAGGGGCTATGCGCGAATCTTGGAATGAAAAACTGTTTTTT.

This chain joins TRBV4-3 and TRBJ2-2; unclear D gene. Trimming removed 0 bases from V and 7 bases from J, with 6 bases in between. Germline CDR1 and CDR2: LGHNA and YSLEER. This CDR3 region has 13 residues. CDR3: CASSQDVGGELFF. The CDR3 bases are TGCGCCAGCAGCCAAGATGTTGGCGGGGAGCTGTTTTTT.

V gene TRBV5-1 combines with J gene TRBJ2-2; 11 nucleotides agree with TRBD1. The V segment lost 1 base and the J segment 7 bases; nucleotides outside the gene matches: 12. CDR1 and CDR2 from the germline V gene are SGHRS and YFSETQ. The CDR3 loop spans 18 amino acids. CDR3 bases: TGCGCCAGCAGCTTGCGAGGACAGGGGGCTATTGTCGGCGGGGAGCTGTTTTTT. Protein: CASSLRGQGAIVGGELFF.

The chain uses TRBV21-1 and TRBJ2-7. TRBV21-1 is deemed a pseudogene. The CDR3 runs 15 residues. This chain's CDR3 is CASSNRDASSYEQYF. CDR3 sequence (DNA): TGTGCCAGCAGCAACCGGGACGCCAGCTCCTACGAGCAGTACTTC.

This clone was observed a single time. This sequence joins TRBV6-1 and TRBJ1-1; D is uncertain. The CDR3 covers 13 residues. Trimming removed 3 bases from V and 1 base from J, with 6 bases in between. The germline V gene encodes CDR1 MNHNS and CDR2 SASEGT. CDR3 residues: CASSDRPNTEAFF. CDR3 coding DNA: TGTGCCAGCAGTGATCGACCGAACACTGAAGCTTTCTTT.

This CDR3 reads CASSPRTGIDTDTQYF. The CDR3 bases are TGTGCCAGCAGCCCGCGGACAGGGATCGACACAGATACGCAGTATTTT. The J gene is TRBJ2-3, the V gene TRBV11-2; 8 bases align to TRBD1. Germline V gene lookup returns CDR1 SGHAT and CDR2 FQNNGV. This CDR3 spans 16 amino acids. Trimming took 5 bases from V and 2 from J; bases not matched to a gene: 9.

The chain recombines TRBV19 with TRBJ2-1; TRBD2 agrees at 9 bases. CDR1 is LNHDA and CDR2 is SQIVND in the germline V gene (reference sequence). The length of the CDR3 is 20 residues. The V segment lost 3 bases and the J segment 3 bases; nucleotides outside the gene matches: 18. CDR3 protein: CASSISSSGIYRALYNEQFF. CDR3 DNA sequence: TGTGCCAGTAGTATTAGTTCTAGCGGGATTTATAGGGCCCTCTACAATGAGCAGTTCTTC.

This chain joins TRBV4-1 and TRBJ2-1, with D unclear. With 5 bases removed from V and 6 bases from J, the gap between germline ends came to 11 bases. CDR1 is MGHRA, CDR2 YSYEKL, per germline. The CDR3 runs 13 residues. CDR3 residues: CASSFGRGNEQFF. For the CDR3, the DNA is TGCGCCAGCAGCTTCGGACGAGGCAATGAGCAGTTCTTC.

This clone was detected once. The rearrangement links TRBV6-1 to TRBJ1-4; 9 bases line up with TRBD1. Germline values: CDR1 MNHNS, CDR2 SASEGT. V gave up 1 base and J gave up 5 bases; unmatched junction bases: 5. The CDR3 is made up of 16 amino acids. As DNA, the CDR3 is TGTGCCAGCAGTGAAGGGCCCGGGACAGGGAATGAAAAACTGTTTTTT. Its translation: CASSEGPGTGNEKLFF.

The rearrangement uses TRBV7-8 and TRBJ2-7; D perhaps matches TRBD2 (6 bases). V lost 5 bases and J 3 bases, leaving 11 bases between the germline ends. This CDR3 is 13 amino acids long. Germline assignment: CDR1 SGHVS and CDR2 FQNEAQ. Here the CDR3 DNA reads TGTGCCAGCAGCCCATCGGGAGTCTACGAGCAGTACTTC. Protein product: CASSPSGVYEQYF.

The chain has TRBV4-1 and TRBJ2-7; D uncertain. Deletions cut 6 bases from V and 4 bases from J, with 13 bases between. CDR1 is MGHRA and CDR2 is YSYEKL in the germline V gene. The CDR3 runs 13 residues. The CDR3 sequence: CASSKGEDYEQYF. CDR3 sequence (DNA): TGCGCCAGCAGTAAAGGAGAAGATTACGAGCAGTACTTC.

This clone is a singleton in its sample. The chain is built from TRBV7-9 and TRBJ2-7, with 8 nucleotides matching TRBD1. J was trimmed by 1 base and V by 0 bases; bases with no gene match: 5. Per the germline V gene, CDR1 is SEHNR and CDR2 is FQNEAQ (reference sequence). The CDR3 runs to 16 residues. The CDR3 DNA reads TGTGCCAGCAGCTTAGCTGGAGACAGGGGATCCTACGAGCAGTACTTC. The encoded protein is CASSLAGDRGSYEQYF.

The chain links TRBV9 to TRBJ1-2; no firm D call. The CDR3 runs 18 residues. The germline V gene encodes CDR1 SGDLS and CDR2 YYNGEE. V shed 2 bases and J shed 0 bases, with 20 bases lying between them. CDR3 sequence reads: CASSVADPPSPANYGYTF. The DNA of the CDR3 is TGTGCCAGCAGCGTGGCCGACCCCCCCTCTCCTGCTAACTATGGCTACACCTTC.

The chain is built from TRBV4-1 and TRBJ2-1, with 9 bases identical to TRBD2. CDR3 length: 17 residues. The J segment lost 5 bases and the V segment lost 0 bases, leaving 8 bases of the junction unmatched. CDR1 and CDR2 (germline): MGHRA, YSYEKL. CDR3 amino acids: CASSQEGGRAFNNEQFF. The CDR3, as DNA: TGCGCCAGCAGCCAAGAAGGCGGGAGGGCCTTCAACAATGAGCAGTTCTTC.